Sequencing of this T cell receptor beta chain was carried out in a study of B cell selection in AIRE deficiency. Profiling relied on immunoSEQ multiplex PCR, and the TCRdb table lists in-frame clones only, not all of them. The sample carries fewer than 25,000 clones, approximately 96% recorded once. Sorting defined conventional CD4 T cells as CD4+CD127+. CDR1 is KGHSH, CDR2 LQKENI, per germline. V shed 2 bases and J shed 5 bases, with 12 bases lying between them. This CDR3 region has 15 residues. Sequenced sample: CD4+CD127+ conventional T cells sorted from PBMCs. The V call is TRBV18, the J call TRBJ2-2; D is unclear. The receptor's source is a human donor in good health. The CDR3 coding sequence is TGTGCCAGCTCACCATTGAAGGGTGTAACCGGGGAGCTGTTTTTT. This translates into CASSPLKGVTGELFF.